This is a list of T cell receptor beta chains from one sample in a study of human T cells and chemical hapten exposure. Each CDR3 protein gets one entry after TCRdb re-called the RACE reads with MiXCR. Counted here are roughly 100,000 distinct CDR3 sequences, less than 15% occurring once; the ten biggest clones make up roughly 1.6%. Sequenced here: whole blood, sampled in connection with sensitization to the hapten diphenylcyclopropenone (DPC). These receptors all come from a woman in her forties or fifties with alopecia areata. Some clones in this sample may be carry-over from other donors' samples. Each CDR3 is given with its conserved first and last residue. The order of the fields is J gene, clone size, D gene, V gene, CDR3 DNA, CDR3 protein. The D gene is left open where the match is weak. Clone size is stated in some rows and not others, as once, few, many or a class when expanded.

TRBJ1-1 | few | NA | TRBV3-1 | TGTGCCAGCAGCCAAGATACGGGAGCTTTCTTT | CASSQDTGAFF
TRBJ2-1 | NA | NA | TRBV21-1 | TGTGCCAGCAGTGCTCTCTCGGAGGACAATGAGCAGTTCTTC | CASSALSEDNEQFF
TRBJ2-1 | NA | NA | TRBV5-1 | TGCGCCAGCAGCCCAAGCCCCGGGGTCGATGAGCAGTTCTTC | CASSPSPGVDEQFF
TRBJ2-7 | many | TRBD1 | TRBV6-2/TRBV6-3 | TGTGCCAGCAGTACCACCGGGACAGGGTCCTACGAGCAGTACTTC | CASSTTGTGSYEQYF
TRBJ2-2 | NA | NA | TRBV11-3 | TGTGCCAGCAGCTTGGCCAACACCGGGGAGCTGTTTTTT | CASSLANTGELFF
TRBJ2-7 | few | TRBD1 | TRBV2 | TGTGCCAGCGGGGGACAGGGAGGGTACGAGCAGTACTTC | CASGGQGGYEQYF
TRBJ2-2 | NA | NA | TRBV7-9 | TGTGCCAGCAGCTTACGGGGTCCGACCACCGGGGAGCTGTTTTTT | CASSLRGPTTGELFF
TRBJ1-1 | few | TRBD1 | TRBV6-1 | TGTGCCAGCTCAAGACAGGGGGCTGGTGGAACTGAAGCTTTCTTT | CASSRQGAGGTEAFF
TRBJ2-1 | few | TRBD2 | TRBV7-8 | TGTGCCACGAACCTTCGGGGGACTAGCGGGAATGAGCAGTTCTTC | CATNLRGTSGNEQFF
TRBJ2-1 | few | NA | TRBV6-5 | TGTGCCAGCAGTTTTGGAAGAGGGAATAATGAGCAGTTCTTC | CASSFGRGNNEQFF
TRBJ2-2 | many | NA | TRBV5-4 | TGTGCCAGCAGCTTGGAACTACCGAACACCGGGGAGCTGTTTTTT | CASSLELPNTGELFF